The 20 T cell receptor beta chains given below trace back to one sample, sequenced in a study of CD8+ T cells in alopecia areata. Sequencing templates came from extracted RNA that was reverse transcribed into cDNA. The data were produced by immunoSEQ multiplex PCR, yet TCRdb's version contains in-frame clones alone and is incomplete. The data hold 65,000 to 70,000 clones, with 55% to 75% observed a single time. The sequencing here drew on CD8+ T cells sorted from blood, taken at week 0. Every receptor here comes from a human donor with alopecia areata.

This clone was observed a few times. The V gene is TRBV4-1, the J gene TRBJ2-5, with 9 bases lining up with TRBD1. Looked up from germline, CDR1 is MGHRA and CDR2 is YSYEKL. The V gene end was trimmed by 4 bases and the J gene end by 4 bases; junction bases not matched to a gene: 10. CDR3 length equals 16 residues. Here the CDR3 reads CASSLAGTGIGETQYF. DNA for the CDR3: TGCGCCAGCAGCCTTGCCGGGACAGGGATAGGAGAGACCCAGTACTTC.

This clone showed up just a few times. J is TRBJ2-1 and V is TRBV13; perhaps TRBD2 as D (6 bases). This CDR3 has 14 residues. V was pared by 6 bases and J by 8 bases, with 17 bases between. In germline, CDR1 is PRHDT, CDR2 FYEKMQ (reference sequence). This CDR3 reads CASSGLDSGHEQFF. DNA of the CDR3: TGTGCCAGCAGTGGGCTAGATAGCGGTCATGAGCAGTTCTTC.

This chain connects TRBV7-9 to TRBJ2-5, with D perhaps TRBD1 (5 bases). V lost 2 bases and J 4 bases, leaving 20 bases between the germline ends. Germline lookup yields CDR1 SEHNR and CDR2 FQNEAQ (reference sequence). The CDR3 is made up of 17 amino acids. The CDR3 DNA reads as TGTGCCAGCAGCTTAAATTCAGGGCCGCAGAAAAGAGAGACCCAGTACTTC. Translating it yields CASSLNSGPQKRETQYF.

This clone was recorded a few times. The CDR3 coding sequence is TGCGCCAGCGGACAGGGGTCTTCCTCCTACAATGAGCAGTTCTTC. Protein product: CASGQGSSSYNEQFF. The genes are TRBV5-1 and TRBJ2-1; the match to TRBD1 covers 9 bases. Germline V lookup: CDR1 SGHRS, CDR2 YFSETQ. The V gene end was trimmed by 7 bases and the J gene end by 0 bases; junction bases not matched to a gene: 5. The CDR3 loop spans 15 amino acids.

CDR3 loop: CASSTWREVDYGNEQFF. For the CDR3, the DNA is TGTGCCAGCAGCACCTGGCGGGAGGTGGACTATGGAAATGAGCAGTTCTTC. The chain couples TRBV28 to TRBJ2-1; 8 bases fit TRBD2. The V gene's germline CDR1 is MDHEN and CDR2 SYDVKM. CDR3 size: 17 residues. The V segment lost 6 bases and the J segment 7 bases; nucleotides outside the gene matches: 17.

This chain uses TRBV27 with TRBJ2-7, with D perhaps matching TRBD2 (5 bases). The ends were cut back, 5 bases at V and 3 bases at J, with 11 bases in the middle. The CDR3 is made up of 13 amino acids. Germline CDR1 reads MNHEY; CDR2 reads SMNVEV (reference sequence). The CDR3 sequence is CASSLGRGYEQYF. The CDR3 DNA sequence: TGTGCCAGCAGTCTCGGTCGGGGCTACGAGCAGTACTTC.

V gene TRBV7-2 combines with J gene TRBJ2-1, with D possibly matching TRBD2 (5 bases). Trimming took 4 bases from V and 7 from J, leaving 8 bases between them. There are 12 residues in the CDR3. Germline V CDR1 and CDR2: SGHTA, FQGNSA. The CDR3 DNA sequence: TGTGCCAGCAGCTCCCTAGCTAATGAGCAGTTCTTC. Encoded protein: CASSSLANEQFF. The whole variable domain, remainder taken from reference TRBV7-2 and TRBJ2-1, is GAGVSQSPSNKVTEKGKDVELRCDPISGHTALYWYRQSLGQGLEFLIYFQGNSAPDKSGLPSDRFSAERTGGSVSTLTIQRTQQEDSAVYLCASSSLANEQFFGPGTRLTVL.

This clone has more than one count but fewer than ten. V is TRBV2 and J is TRBJ2-7, with D unclear. The CDR3 sequence is 15 residues long. The V gene's germline CDR1 is SNHLY and CDR2 FYNNEI. The germline V and J ends were trimmed by 2 bases and 0 bases, with 11 bases remaining between them. CDR3 sequence (DNA): TGTGCCAGCAGTGAAACGGATGGGTACTCCTACGAGCAGTACTTC. Its translation is CASSETDGYSYEQYF.

The table lists this clone with a few counts. This sequence joins TRBV4-1 and TRBJ2-1; no clear D gene. Trimming took 3 bases from V and 6 from J, leaving 12 bases between them. CDR1 and CDR2 from the germline V gene are MGHRA and YSYEKL. The CDR3 loop spans 14 amino acids. The CDR3 here is CASSQNDPSNEQFF. As DNA, the CDR3 is TGCGCCAGCAGCCAGAACGACCCAAGCAATGAGCAGTTCTTC.

This clone was found a few times. V is TRBV5-1 and J is TRBJ2-7, with 9 bases matching TRBD1. Unmatched junction bases numbered 2, after V lost 3 bases and J lost 4 bases. The length of the CDR3 is 13 residues. Germline CDR1 and CDR2: SGHRS and YFSETQ. This chain's CDR3 is CASSSTGGYEQYF. For the CDR3, the DNA is TGCGCCAGCAGCTCGACAGGGGGGTACGAGCAGTACTTC. Based on the CDR3 plus reference TRBV5-1 and TRBJ2-7, the full variable domain is KAGVTQTPRYLIKTRGQQVTLSCSPISGHRSVSWYQQTPGQGLQFLFEYFSETQRNKGNFPGRFSGRQFSNSRSEMNVSTLELGDSALYLCASSSTGGYEQYFGPGTRLTVT.

There are a few counts of this clone. The CDR3 sequence: CASSWTGIQYF. The DNA for the CDR3 is TGTGCCAGCAGTTGGACGGGGATTCAGTACTTC. The V gene is TRBV28, the J gene TRBJ2-4; D might be TRBD2 (5 bases). Trimming pared 4 bases from V and 10 bases from J, leaving 8 bases between. In germline, CDR1 is MDHEN, CDR2 SYDVKM. The CDR3 extends over 11 amino acids.

The rearrangement links TRBV30 to TRBJ1-1; D gene unclear. Germline V gene sequence: CDR1 GTSNPN, CDR2 SVGIG (reference sequence). Trimming stripped 0 bases from V and 3 bases from J, with 5 bases between. This CDR3 is 12 amino acids long. The CDR3 loop is CAWSVGYTEAFF. CDR3 coding DNA: TGTGCCTGGAGTGTAGGATACACTGAAGCTTTCTTT.

This sequence joins TRBV7-2 and TRBJ2-3, with 8 positions matching TRBD1. Trimming at V came to 3 bases and at J to 2 bases, leaving 10 bases not matched to a gene. The CDR3 has 17 residues. Germline values: CDR1 SGHTA, CDR2 FQGNSA. The chain's CDR3 is CASSFPDRGETTDTQYF. CDR3 in DNA: TGTGCCAGCAGCTTTCCTGACAGGGGCGAAACCACAGATACGCAGTATTTT.

This chain links TRBV29-1 with TRBJ2-5; TRBD1 matches 8 bases. Germline V gene lookup returns CDR1 SQVTM and CDR2 ANQGSEA. There are 14 residues in the CDR3. J gave up 4 bases and V 5 bases, and 9 bases lay outside the gene matches. The CDR3 protein is CSVSPQGVLETQYF. The CDR3 DNA sequence: TGCAGCGTTTCCCCACAGGGGGTGTTAGAGACCCAGTACTTC.

The genes are TRBV7-6 and TRBJ2-7; TRBD1 is a possible D gene (6 bases). Germline V gene lookup returns CDR1 SGHVS and CDR2 FNYEAQ. CDR3 size: 14 residues. V dropped 5 bases and J dropped 0 bases, with 11 bases sitting between them. Written as DNA, the CDR3 is TGTGCCAGCAGCCGCGAGGACAGCTCCTACGAGCAGTACTTC. Protein: CASSREDSSYEQYF.

V gene TRBV27 combines with J gene TRBJ2-7, with 13 bases matching TRBD2. Germline CDR1 is MNHEY and CDR2 is SMNVEV (reference sequence). The CDR3 runs to 13 residues. V gave up 10 bases and J gave up 6 bases; unmatched junction bases: 6. The CDR3 reads CATGLAGVAEQYF. In DNA, the CDR3 is TGTGCCACCGGACTAGCGGGAGTCGCCGAGCAGTACTTC.

This clone was seen more than once but under ten times. This sequence joins TRBV29-1 and TRBJ2-7; TRBD1 agrees at 7 bases. CDR3 length: 14 amino acids. With 4 bases clipped from V and 2 bases from J, the junction kept 8 bases outside the gene matches. Germline CDR1 is SQVTM and CDR2 is ANQGSEA. This chain's CDR3 is CSVVGQESTYEQYF. The CDR3 DNA reads TGCAGCGTTGTTGGACAGGAATCTACCTACGAGCAGTACTTC.

The V call is TRBV27, the J call TRBJ2-3, with 8 bases aligning to TRBD2. CDR3 size: 16 residues. The germline V gene encodes CDR1 MNHEY and CDR2 SMNVEV (reference sequence). With 3 bases clipped from V and 0 bases from J, the junction kept 5 bases outside the gene matches. CDR3 DNA: TGTGCCAGCAGTTTCCGACTAGCGAGTAGCACAGATACGCAGTATTTT. It translates to CASSFRLASSTDTQYF.

This clone has only a few counts. CDR3 DNA: TGTGCCAGCAGCTTGCTGGGACAGGGTGATCACGAGCAGTACTTC. Protein: CASSLLGQGDHEQYF. The chain has TRBV11-2 and TRBJ2-7, with 9 bases matching TRBD1. CDR3 length: 15 residues. V lost 3 bases and J lost 5; bases outside the gene matches: 8. Germline-derived CDR1 and CDR2 are SGHAT and FQNNGV. The entire variable domain, with the rest obtained from reference TRBV11-2 and TRBJ2-7, is as follows: EAGVAQSPRYKIIEKRQSVAFWCNPISGHATLYWYQQILGQGPKLLIQFQNNGVVDDSQLPKDRFSAERLKGVDSTLKIQPAKLEDSAVYLCASSLLGQGDHEQYFGPGTRLTVT.

The gene calls are TRBV7-9 and TRBJ2-5; D is unresolved. This CDR3 has 11 residues. Trimming pared 9 bases from V and 4 bases from J, leaving 9 bases between. Germline V gene data show CDR1 as SEHNR and CDR2 as FQNEAQ (reference sequence). The CDR3 sequence is CASRATETQYF. In DNA form, the CDR3 reads TGTGCCAGTAGGGCGACAGAGACCCAGTACTTC. Full variable domain (outside the CDR3, taken from reference TRBV7-9 and TRBJ2-5): DTGVSQNPRHKITKRGQNVTFRCDPISEHNRLYWYRQTLGQGPEFLTYFQNEAQLEKSRLLSDRFSAERPKGSFSTLEIQRTEQGDSAMYLCASRATETQYFGPGTRLLVL.